This is a list of T cell receptor beta chains from one sample in a study of blood T cell repertoires in COVID-19. This table comes from immunoSEQ multiplex PCR, and its TCRdb copy is limited to in-frame clones, with some not included. The sample has under 450,000 clones, roughly 88% seen once; the top ten hold roughly 13%. The sample comprised peripheral blood. These receptors all come from a woman in her forties or fifties with COVID-19, enrolled during active disease. Each CDR3 is given with its conserved first and last residue. The D gene is left open where the match is weak. Clone size is not always given. Where it is, it says once, few, many or a class for expanded clones.

clone_size	cdr3_length	d_call	v_call	j_call	cdr3_nt	cdr3_aa
few	14	-	TRBV5-6	TRBJ1-5	TGTGCCAGCACTGACAGGCAAAGCAATCAGCCCCAGCATTTT	CASTDRQSNQPQHF
-	15	-	TRBV13	TRBJ2-7	TGTGCCAGCAGCCCGGTCTCCGGGGGTCCCTACGAGCAGTACTTC	CASSPVSGGPYEQYF
-	11	TRBD1	TRBV30	TRBJ1-2	TGTGCCTGGGGACAGGGAAGTGGCTACACCTTC	CAWGQGSGYTF
-	15	TRBD1	TRBV4-1	TRBJ1-2	TGCGCCAGCAGCCAGGGGACAGTTCCAAACTATGGCTACACCTTC	CASSQGTVPNYGYTF
few	13	-	TRBV12-3/TRBV12-4	TRBJ1-1	TGTGCCAGCAGTTTTACGAGGGACACTGAAGCTTTCTTT	CASSFTRDTEAFF
-	15	-	TRBV5-3	TRBJ1-1	TGTGCCAGAAGCTTGGCGCCAGGTTATGGCACTGAAGCTTTCTTT	CARSLAPGYGTEAFF
-	16	TRBD1	TRBV5-1	TRBJ1-4	TGCGCCAGCAGCCTGGGACAGGGTAGGACTAATGAAAAACTGTTTTTT	CASSLGQGRTNEKLFF
once	14	TRBD1	TRBV6-5	TRBJ1-2	TGTGCCAGCAGTTACGAAACAGGGGGTAATGGCTACACCTTC	CASSYETGGNGYTF
-	14	TRBD1	TRBV5-6	TRBJ1-2	TGTGCCAGCACCTCAGGGGGCGCAATCTATGGCTACACCTTC	CASTSGGAIYGYTF
-	13	-	TRBV18	TRBJ2-5	TGTGCCAGCTCACCGACTAGCCAAGAGACCCAGTACTTC	CASSPTSQETQYF
-	15	-	TRBV5-1	TRBJ1-1	TGCGCCAGCAGCTTGGACCCGGGACACGACACTGAAGCTTTCTTT	CASSLDPGHDTEAFF
-	11	TRBD1	TRBV29-1	TRBJ2-1	TGCAGCGGGTACAGGGGGCTTAGGCAGTTCTTC	CSGYRGLRQFF
once	12	-	TRBV6-5	TRBJ2-1	TGTGCCAGCAGTAAGACAATAAGTGAGCAGTTCTTC	CASSKTISEQFF
-	15	TRBD1	TRBV5-1	TRBJ1-2	TGCGCCAGCAGCCCGGAGGGTGCTGGGACAGCTGGCTACACCTTC	CASSPEGAGTAGYTF
many	12	-	TRBV29-1	TRBJ2-5	TGCAGCGCTCGGGACAACCAAGAGACCCAGTACTTC	CSARDNQETQYF
-	14	TRBD2	TRBV6-5	TRBJ2-1	TGTGCCACCACGACTAGCGGGGGGGCTCATGAGCAGTTCTTC	CATTTSGGAHEQFF
-	17	TRBD2	TRBV5-1	TRBJ2-5	TGCGCCAGCAGCTCCCTGGGCCCGGGGGGGCCGAGGGAGACCCAGTACTTC	CASSSLGPGGPRETQYF
once	17	TRBD2	TRBV25-1	TRBJ2-3	TGTGCCAGCAGTGAATTAAGACTAGCGGGTATCACAGATACGCAGTATTTT	CASSELRLAGITDTQYF